This TCR beta chain was observed in a study of metastatic and nonmetastatic thyroid tumors. Study overall: Across peripheral blood and tumor or nodule tissue samples taken from malignant and benign thyroid patients, the repertoires were compared with one another.

Findings of the study overall: The study reportedly found significantly higher TCR beta diversity in malignant thyroid tumors than benign nodules, in blood and tumor.

The V gene lost 5 bases and the J gene lost 5 bases, with 7 bases spanning the gap. This CDR3 region has 13 residues. Germline values: CDR1 LGHDT, CDR2 YNNKEL (reference sequence). Each patient came to thyroid surgery without any prior treatment (of any kind). Per the authors' pipeline: For papillary thyroid cancer, a distant-metastasis classifier was constructed from CDR3 differences observed across clinicopathological groups. TCRdb ran MiXCR on the PCR reads. What appears here as the V and J calls and clone size reflects TCRdb's work, not the paper's. The table includes around 16,000 clones, 25% to 30% detected once. A word on this clone: Antigen unknown.

This clonotype was sampled from a female donor with papillary thyroid cancer or a benign thyroid nodule (not recorded which). Some clones in this sample may be carry-over from other donors' samples. The sample comprised adjacent normal tissue. The chain carries TRBV3-1 and TRBJ1-6; unclear D gene. The CDR3 region is CASSTTNNSPLHF. CDR3 DNA: TGTGCCAGCAGCACGACAAATAATTCACCCCTCCACTTT.